The sequence of this TCR beta chain was determined in a study of cytomegalovirus exposure and HLA in healthy donors. This PCR relied on a set of 60 Vbeta primers and 13 Jbeta primers. Some clones are missing from TCRdb's copy, which holds only in-frame ones; the method was immunoSEQ multiplex PCR. The data show more than 95,000 clones, around three quarters seen once. Germline-derived CDR1 and CDR2 are MDHEN and SYDVKM. This CDR3 has 13 residues. To note about this clone: The antigen is unknown. A read error may account for a junction end that differs from germline.

Study-level findings and limits: Analyzed later, association rates of TCRs varied across HLA loci, with DRB1 most and HLA-C fewest.

The sample comprised PBMCs. The chain recombines TRBV28 with TRBJ1-2; 7 bases align to TRBD1. This receptor was taken from a woman in her thirties or forties in good health and CMV-seronegative. DNA of the CDR3: TGTGCCAGCAGCTTATCGACAGGGTATGGCTACACCTTC. Its translation is CASSLSTGYGYTF.